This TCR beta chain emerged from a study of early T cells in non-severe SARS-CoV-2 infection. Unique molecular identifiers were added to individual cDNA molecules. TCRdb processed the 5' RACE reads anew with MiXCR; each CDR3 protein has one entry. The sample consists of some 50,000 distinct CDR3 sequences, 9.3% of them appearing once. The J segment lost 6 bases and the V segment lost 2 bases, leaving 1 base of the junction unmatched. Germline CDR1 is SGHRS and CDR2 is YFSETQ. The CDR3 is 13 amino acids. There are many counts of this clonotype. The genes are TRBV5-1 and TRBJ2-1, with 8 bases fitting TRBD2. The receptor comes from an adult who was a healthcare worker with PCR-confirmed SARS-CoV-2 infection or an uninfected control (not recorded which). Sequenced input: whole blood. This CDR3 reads CASSLGTSNEQFF. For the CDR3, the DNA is TGCGCCAGCAGCTTAGGGACTAGCAATGAGCAGTTCTTC.